These T cell receptor beta chains were read from a single sample in a study of blood T cell repertoires in COVID-19. TCRdb's copy holds only in-frame clones and misses some; the assay was immunoSEQ multiplex PCR. This table holds approximately 250,000 clones, around nine tenths found once. The material sequenced was peripheral blood. The origin of the receptors is a woman in her 70s with COVID-19, enrolled during active disease. The CDR3 runs from the conserved cysteine through the conserved F or W. A D gene is named only where the DNA matches it firmly. Clone size is given for some rows only: seen once, a few or many times, or a class if the clone is expanded.

abundance,d_gene,v_gene,j_gene,CDR3aa,CDR3nt
-,-,TRBV10-2,TRBJ2-7,CASSESSRSGEQYF,TGCGCCAGCAGTGAGTCGAGTAGGAGTGGTGAGCAGTACTTC
-,-,TRBV2,TRBJ2-7,CASSGGVGRTYEQYF,TGTGCCAGCAGTGGCGGTGTGGGTAGAACCTACGAGCAGTACTTC
-,-,TRBV5-1,TRBJ2-2,CASSLMGGENTGELFF,TGCGCCAGCAGCTTGATGGGCGGGGAGAACACCGGGGAGCTGTTTTTT
-,TRBD2,TRBV30,TRBJ2-2,CACSTSGGAAGELFF,TGTGCCTGTTCGACTAGCGGGGGGGCCGCCGGGGAGCTGTTTTTT
-,-,TRBV5-4,TRBJ2-7,CASSLSGDTHYEQYF,TGTGCCAGCAGCTTGAGTGGGGACACCCACTACGAGCAGTACTTC
-,-,TRBV19,TRBJ2-3,CASRTGPGFGTDTQYF,TGTGCCAGTAGGACAGGCCCAGGGTTTGGCACAGATACGCAGTATTTT
-,TRBD1,TRBV19,TRBJ1-5,CASSGTGGGSNQPQHF,TGTGCCAGCTCCGGGACAGGGGGTGGAAGCAATCAGCCCCAGCATTTT
-,TRBD1,TRBV5-1,TRBJ1-1,CASSSDRAMNTEAFF,TGCGCCAGCAGCTCAGACAGGGCGATGAACACTGAAGCTTTCTTT
-,-,TRBV12-2,TRBJ2-7,CAAWTGRAYEQYF,TGTGCAGCCTGGACAGGGAGGGCCTACGAGCAGTACTTC
few,-,TRBV7-2,TRBJ1-2,CASSRTDTNYGYTF,TGTGCCAGCAGCCGGACAGACACTAACTATGGCTACACCTTC
-,TRBD2,TRBV9,TRBJ2-5,CASSVGTSAGGTQYF,TGTGCCAGCAGCGTAGGGACTAGCGCCGGTGGGACCCAGTACTTC
-,-,TRBV28,TRBJ2-2,CASSSRGWTGELFF,TGTGCCAGCAGTAGTAGGGGGTGGACCGGGGAGCTGTTTTTT
once,-,TRBV7-2,TRBJ1-1,CASGLLPNTEAFF,TGTGCCAGCGGCCTCCTCCCGAACACTGAAGCTTTCTTT
-,TRBD1,TRBV30,TRBJ2-5,CAWSRSGTGVRQTQYF,TGTGCCTGGAGTCGATCCGGGACAGGGGTCAGACAGACCCAGTACTTC
-,-,TRBV6-5,TRBJ1-1,CASSSSGAGTEAFF,TGTGCCAGCAGTTCTTCAGGGGCTGGCACTGAAGCTTTCTTT
-,TRBD2,TRBV5-6,TRBJ2-7,CASSLYGTSTYEQYF,TGTGCCAGCAGCTTGTACGGGACTAGCACCTACGAGCAGTACTTC
-,-,TRBV3-1/TRBV3-2,TRBJ1-5,CASSQGQRYQPQHF,TGTGCCAGCAGCCAAGGACAGCGCTATCAGCCCCAGCATTTT
-,-,TRBV29-1,TRBJ1-2,CSVPEVNGYTF,TGCAGCGTCCCGGAGGTGAATGGCTACACCTTC
-,TRBD1,TRBV28,TRBJ1-2,CASSRRDRRSHGYTF,TGTGCCAGCAGTCGGCGGGACAGGCGATCCCATGGCTACACCTTC
-,-,TRBV20-1,TRBJ2-5,CSASRQETQYF,TGCAGTGCTAGCAGACAAGAGACCCAGTACTTC
-,-,TRBV5-1,TRBJ2-3,CASSPQTRAPRGTQYF,TGCGCCAGCAGCCCACAGACTAGGGCACCACGGGGCACGCAGTATTTT
-,TRBD1,TRBV5-4,TRBJ1-2,CASSVGTGGPYGYTF,TGTGCCAGCAGCGTAGGGACAGGAGGACCCTATGGCTACACCTTC
-,-,TRBV4-1,TRBJ2-7,CASSQPREGAYEQYF,TGCGCCAGCAGCCAACCGAGAGAGGGGGCCTACGAGCAGTACTTC
-,TRBD1,TRBV18,TRBJ1-3,CASSPEGAQRNTIYF,TGTGCCAGCTCACCAGAGGGGGCGCAGAGAAACACCATATATTTT
-,-,TRBV2,TRBJ1-2,CASSEGGSVGYGYTF,TGTGCCAGCAGTGAAGGGGGCAGCGTCGGGTATGGCTACACCTTC
-,-,TRBV5-1,TRBJ1-1,CASSLWLNTEAFF,TGCGCCAGCAGCTTGTGGCTGAACACTGAAGCTTTCTTT
many,TRBD2,TRBV19,TRBJ2-7,CASSDLSGAQYEQYF,TGTGCCAGTAGTGATCTTAGCGGGGCGCAATACGAGCAGTACTTC